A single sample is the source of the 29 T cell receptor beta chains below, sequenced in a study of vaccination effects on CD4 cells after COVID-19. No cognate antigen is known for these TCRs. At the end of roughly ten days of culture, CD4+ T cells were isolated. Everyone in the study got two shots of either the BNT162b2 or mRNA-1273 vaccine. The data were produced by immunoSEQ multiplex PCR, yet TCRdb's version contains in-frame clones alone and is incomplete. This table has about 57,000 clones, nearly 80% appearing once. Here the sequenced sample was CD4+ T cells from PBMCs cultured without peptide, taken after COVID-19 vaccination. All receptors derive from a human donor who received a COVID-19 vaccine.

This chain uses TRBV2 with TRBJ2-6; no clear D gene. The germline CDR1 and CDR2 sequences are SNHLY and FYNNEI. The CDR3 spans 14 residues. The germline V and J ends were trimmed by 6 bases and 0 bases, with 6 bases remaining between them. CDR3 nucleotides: TGTGCCAGCAGGTCGGTCTCTGGGGCCAACGTCCTGACTTTC. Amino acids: CASRSVSGANVLTF.

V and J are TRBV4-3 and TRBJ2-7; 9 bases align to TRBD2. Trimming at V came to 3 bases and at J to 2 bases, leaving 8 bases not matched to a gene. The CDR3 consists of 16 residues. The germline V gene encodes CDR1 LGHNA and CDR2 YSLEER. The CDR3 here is CASSHRASGDPYEQYF. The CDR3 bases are TGCGCCAGCAGCCACCGGGCTAGCGGGGACCCCTACGAGCAGTACTTC.

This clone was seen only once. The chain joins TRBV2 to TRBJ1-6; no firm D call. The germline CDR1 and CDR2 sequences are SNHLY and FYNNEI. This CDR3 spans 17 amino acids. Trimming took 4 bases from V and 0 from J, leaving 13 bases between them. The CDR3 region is CASSVLTASSYNSPLHF. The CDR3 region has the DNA TGTGCCAGCAGTGTTCTTACAGCGAGCTCCTATAATTCACCCCTCCACTTT. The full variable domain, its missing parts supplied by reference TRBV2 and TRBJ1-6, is EPEVTQTPSHQVTQMGQEVILRCVPISNHLYFYWYRQILGQKVEFLVSFYNNEISEKSEIFDDQFSVERPDGSNFTLKIRSTKLEDSAMYFCASSVLTASSYNSPLHFGNGTRLTVT.

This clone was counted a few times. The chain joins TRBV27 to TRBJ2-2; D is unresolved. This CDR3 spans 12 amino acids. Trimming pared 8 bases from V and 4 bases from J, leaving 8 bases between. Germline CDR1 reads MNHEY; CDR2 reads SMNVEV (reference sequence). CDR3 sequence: CASARSTGELFF. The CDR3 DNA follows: TGTGCCAGCGCTAGGTCCACCGGGGAGCTGTTTTTT.

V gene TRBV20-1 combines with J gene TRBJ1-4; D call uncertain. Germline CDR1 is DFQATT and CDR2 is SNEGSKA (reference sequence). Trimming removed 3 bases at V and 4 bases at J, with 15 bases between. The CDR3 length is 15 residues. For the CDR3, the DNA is TGCAGTGCTAGTCTGTCCGGAGGTTTTAATGAAAAACTGTTTTTT. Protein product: CSASLSGGFNEKLFF.

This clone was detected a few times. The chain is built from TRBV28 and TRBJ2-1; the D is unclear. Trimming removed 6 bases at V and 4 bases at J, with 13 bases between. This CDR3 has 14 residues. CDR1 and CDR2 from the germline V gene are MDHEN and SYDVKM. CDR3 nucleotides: TGTGCCAGCAGCGCAACAGAGCCTTACAATGAGCAGTTCTTC. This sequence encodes CASSATEPYNEQFF.

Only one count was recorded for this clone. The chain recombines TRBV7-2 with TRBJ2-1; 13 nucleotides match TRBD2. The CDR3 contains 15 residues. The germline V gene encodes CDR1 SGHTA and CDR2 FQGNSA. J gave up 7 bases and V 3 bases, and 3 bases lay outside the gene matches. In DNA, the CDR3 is TGTGCCAGCAGCTTTACTAGCGGGGGGGCGAATGAGCAGTTCTTC. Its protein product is CASSFTSGGANEQFF.

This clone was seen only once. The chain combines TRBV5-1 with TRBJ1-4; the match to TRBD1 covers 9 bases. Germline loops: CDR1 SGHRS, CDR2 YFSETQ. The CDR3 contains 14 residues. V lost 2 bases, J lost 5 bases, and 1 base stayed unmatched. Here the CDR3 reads CASSFTGGNEKLFF. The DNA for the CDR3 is TGCGCCAGCAGCTTTACAGGGGGCAATGAAAAACTGTTTTTT.

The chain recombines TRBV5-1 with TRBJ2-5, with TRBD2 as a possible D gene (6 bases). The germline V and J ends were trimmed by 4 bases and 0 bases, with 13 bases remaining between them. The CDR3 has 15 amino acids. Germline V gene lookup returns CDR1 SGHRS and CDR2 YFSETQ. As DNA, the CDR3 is TGCGCCAGCAGCCCTACCGGGACTCACCAAGAGACCCAGTACTTC. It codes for CASSPTGTHQETQYF.

This CDR3 reads CASSPGRINTEAFF. The DNA of the CDR3 is TGTGCCAGTAGTCCAGGGCGTATAAACACTGAAGCTTTCTTT. The chain employs TRBV19 and TRBJ1-1; D perhaps matches TRBD1 (5 bases). Trimming pared 5 bases from V and 2 bases from J, leaving 12 bases between. CDR3 length: 14 amino acids. Germline-derived CDR1 and CDR2 are LNHDA and SQIVND (reference sequence).

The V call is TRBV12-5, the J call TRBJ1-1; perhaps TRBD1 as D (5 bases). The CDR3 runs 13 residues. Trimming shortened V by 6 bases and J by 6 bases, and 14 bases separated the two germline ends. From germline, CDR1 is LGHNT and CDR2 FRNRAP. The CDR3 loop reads CASGRLGGAEAFF. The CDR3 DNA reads TGTGCTAGTGGCCGCCTTGGGGGGGCTGAAGCTTTCTTT.

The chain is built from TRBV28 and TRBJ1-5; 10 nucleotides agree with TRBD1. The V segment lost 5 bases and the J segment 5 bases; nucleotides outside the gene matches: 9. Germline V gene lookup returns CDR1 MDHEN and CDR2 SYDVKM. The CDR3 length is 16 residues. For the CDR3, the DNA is TGTGCCAGCAGTCTAGGTGACAGGGGGCGGCATCAGCCCCAGCATTTT. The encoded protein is CASSLGDRGRHQPQHF.

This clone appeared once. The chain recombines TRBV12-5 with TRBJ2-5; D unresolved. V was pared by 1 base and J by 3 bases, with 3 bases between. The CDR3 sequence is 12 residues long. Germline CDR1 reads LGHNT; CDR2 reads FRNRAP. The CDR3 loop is CASGLEEETQYF. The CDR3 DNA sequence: TGTGCTAGTGGTTTGGAAGAAGAGACCCAGTACTTC.

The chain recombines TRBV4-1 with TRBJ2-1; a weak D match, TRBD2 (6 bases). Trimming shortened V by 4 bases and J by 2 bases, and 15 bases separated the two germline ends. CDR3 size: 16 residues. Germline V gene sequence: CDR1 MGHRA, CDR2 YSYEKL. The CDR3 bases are TGCGCCAGCAGCCTGGAGGGCGGGATGGCCTACAATGAGCAGTTCTTC. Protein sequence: CASSLEGGMAYNEQFF.

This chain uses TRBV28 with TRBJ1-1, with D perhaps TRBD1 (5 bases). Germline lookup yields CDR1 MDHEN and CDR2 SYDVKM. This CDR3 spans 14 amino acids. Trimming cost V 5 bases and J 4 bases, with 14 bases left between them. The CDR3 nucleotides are TGTGCCAGCAGTCCTCCGGCGAGGGGCACTGAAGCTTTCTTT. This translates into CASSPPARGTEAFF.

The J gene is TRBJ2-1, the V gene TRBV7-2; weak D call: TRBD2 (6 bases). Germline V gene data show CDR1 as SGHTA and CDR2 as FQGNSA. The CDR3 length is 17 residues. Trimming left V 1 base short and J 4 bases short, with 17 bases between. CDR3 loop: CASSLVGGGITYNEQFF. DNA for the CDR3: TGTGCCAGCAGCTTAGTGGGCGGCGGGATTACGTACAATGAGCAGTTCTTC.

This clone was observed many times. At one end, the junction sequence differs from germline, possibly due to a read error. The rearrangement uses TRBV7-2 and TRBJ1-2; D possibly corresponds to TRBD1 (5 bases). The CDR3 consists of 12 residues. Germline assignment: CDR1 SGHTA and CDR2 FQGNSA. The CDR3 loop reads CASSLEKPKDTF. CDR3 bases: TGTGCCAGCAGCTTAGAGAAGCCCAAGGACACGTTC.

The CDR3 DNA reads TGTGCTAGTGGTTTGGGTGACGGCGCAAACATATATTTT. It codes for CASGLGDGANIYF. The V gene is TRBV12-5, the J gene TRBJ1-3; D unclear. The CDR3 is made up of 13 amino acids. V lost 1 base and J lost 12, with 13 bases in between. Germline V gene lookup returns CDR1 LGHNT and CDR2 FRNRAP.

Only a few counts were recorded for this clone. Written as DNA, the CDR3 is TGTGCCAGCAGCAAAGCGCTCTCAGGCGCCCGGGACACTGAAGCTTTCTTT. It yields the protein CASSKALSGARDTEAFF. The chain carries TRBV21-1 and TRBJ1-1. TRBV21-1 is described as a pseudogene. The CDR3 loop spans 17 amino acids.

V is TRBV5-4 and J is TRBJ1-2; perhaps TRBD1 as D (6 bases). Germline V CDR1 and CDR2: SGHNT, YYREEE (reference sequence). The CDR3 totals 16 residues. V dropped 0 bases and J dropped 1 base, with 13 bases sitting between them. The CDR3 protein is CASSLAGTRSNYGYTF. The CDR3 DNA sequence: TGTGCCAGCAGCTTGGCAGGGACACGGAGTAACTATGGCTACACCTTC. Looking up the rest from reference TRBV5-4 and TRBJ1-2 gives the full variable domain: ETGVTQSPTHLIKTRGQQVTLRCSSQSGHNTVSWYQQALGQGPQFIFQYYREEENGRGNFPPRFSGLQFPNYSSELNVNALELDDSALYLCASSLAGTRSNYGYTFGSGTRLTVV.

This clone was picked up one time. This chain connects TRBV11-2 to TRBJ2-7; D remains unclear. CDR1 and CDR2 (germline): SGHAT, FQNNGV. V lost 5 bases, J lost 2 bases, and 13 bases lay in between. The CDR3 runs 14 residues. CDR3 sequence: CASSLTDGPYEQYF. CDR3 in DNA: TGTGCCAGCAGCCTAACGGACGGCCCCTACGAGCAGTACTTC.

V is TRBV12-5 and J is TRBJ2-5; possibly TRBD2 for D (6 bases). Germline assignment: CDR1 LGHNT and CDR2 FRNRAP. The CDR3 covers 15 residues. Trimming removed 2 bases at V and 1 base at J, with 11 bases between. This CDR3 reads CASGLSGLFQETQYF. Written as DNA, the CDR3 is TGTGCTAGTGGTTTGTCGGGACTTTTCCAAGAGACCCAGTACTTC.

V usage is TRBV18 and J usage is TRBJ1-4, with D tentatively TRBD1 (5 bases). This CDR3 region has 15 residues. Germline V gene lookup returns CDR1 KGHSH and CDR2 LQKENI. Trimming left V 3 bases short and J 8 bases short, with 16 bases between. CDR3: CASSPSGGAGEKLFF. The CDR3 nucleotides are TGTGCCAGCTCACCCTCGGGAGGGGCGGGAGAAAAACTGTTTTTT.

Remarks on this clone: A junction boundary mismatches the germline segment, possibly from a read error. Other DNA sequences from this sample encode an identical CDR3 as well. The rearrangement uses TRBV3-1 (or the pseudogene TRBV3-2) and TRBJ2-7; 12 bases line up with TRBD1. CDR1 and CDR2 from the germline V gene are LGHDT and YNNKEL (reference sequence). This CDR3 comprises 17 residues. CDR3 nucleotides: TGTGCCAGCAGCCAAGCGGGACAGGGGGCGCAGGGGCGCGAGCAGTACTTT. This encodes CASSQAGQGAQGREQYF.

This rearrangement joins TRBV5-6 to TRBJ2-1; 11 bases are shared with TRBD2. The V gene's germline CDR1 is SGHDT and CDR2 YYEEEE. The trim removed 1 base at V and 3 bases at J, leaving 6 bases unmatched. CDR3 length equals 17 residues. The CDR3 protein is CASSLSWLAGGYNEQFF. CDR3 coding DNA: TGTGCCAGCAGCTTGTCCTGGCTAGCGGGAGGCTACAATGAGCAGTTCTTC.

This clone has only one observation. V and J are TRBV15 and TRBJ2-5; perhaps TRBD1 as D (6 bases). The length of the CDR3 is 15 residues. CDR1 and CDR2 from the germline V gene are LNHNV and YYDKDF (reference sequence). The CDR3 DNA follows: TGTGCAACCGCAACCGGGACACCTTTTACGGAGACCCAGTACTTC. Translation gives CATATGTPFTETQYF.

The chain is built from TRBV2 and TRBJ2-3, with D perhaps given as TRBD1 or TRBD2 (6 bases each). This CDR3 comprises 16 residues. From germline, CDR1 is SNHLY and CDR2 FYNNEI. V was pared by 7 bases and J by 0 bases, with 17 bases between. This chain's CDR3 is CASTPRGDVSTDTQYF. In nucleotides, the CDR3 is TGTGCCAGCACGCCAAGGGGGGACGTTAGCACAGATACGCAGTATTTT.

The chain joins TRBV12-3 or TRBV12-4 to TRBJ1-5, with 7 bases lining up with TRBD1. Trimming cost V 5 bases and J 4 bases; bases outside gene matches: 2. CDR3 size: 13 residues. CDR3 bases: TGTGCCAGCAGTCCGGGACAGAATCAGCCCCAGCATTTT. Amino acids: CASSPGQNQPQHF.

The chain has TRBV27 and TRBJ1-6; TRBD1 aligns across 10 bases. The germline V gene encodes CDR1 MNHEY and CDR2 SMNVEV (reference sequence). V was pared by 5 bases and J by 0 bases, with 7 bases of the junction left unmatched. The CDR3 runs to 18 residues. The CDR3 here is CASSIRDRGTSYNSPLHF. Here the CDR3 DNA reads TGTGCCAGCAGTATCCGGGACAGGGGCACCTCCTATAATTCACCCCTCCACTTT.